This T cell receptor (beta chain) originates from a study of T-cell reconstitution after alpha-beta-depleted transplantation in children. Overall study results and limits: At day 60, the high TCRbeta diversity found in some patients originated from recipient T cells and thymic progenitors that had survived.

TCRbeta library construction was performed incorporating unique molecular identifiers. MiXCR was run by TCRdb on the PCR reads, yielding one entry per CDR3 protein. The repertoire holds under 850,000 distinct CDR3 sequences, 10% to 15% seen once, with 0.79% in the top ten. Germline values: CDR1 DFQATT, CDR2 SNEGSKA (reference sequence). CDR3 length equals 11 residues. This clonotype was detected only a few times. Antigen specificity is unknown. The junction departs from germline at one end; a sequencing error may be responsible. Sequencing was performed on PBMCs, taken before TCRalphabeta/CD19-depleted stem cell transplant. V is TRBV20-1 and J is TRBJ2-5; perhaps TRBD1 as D (6 bases). The clonotype comes from a girl aged 2 to 9 with congenital amegakaryocytic thrombocytopenia, due to receive a stem cell transplant. This chain's CDR3 is CSVENNDARGF. The CDR3 bases are TGCAGTGTTGAGAACAACGACGCCAGGGGTTTC.